This is a list of T cell receptor beta chains from one sample in a study of CD8 T cells in ankylosing spondylitis. TCRdb reprocessed the 5' RACE reads via MiXCR and lists one record per CDR3 protein. Of a few hundred thousand distinct CDR3 sequences in the sample, about 17% are singletons; the top ten hold 42%. Sequencing used blood, either unsorted or a sorted T cell fraction (not recorded which). These receptors came from a male donor with ankylosing spondylitis. Each CDR3 is given with its conserved first and last residue. The D gene is left open where the match is weak. Only part of the rows carry a size: once, few, many, or a class if the clone is expanded.

few TRBJ1-1 . 18 TRBV28 TGTGCCAGCAGTTTATTGCCTCGGACAACGTTCATGAACACTGAAGCTTTCTTT CASSLLPRTTFMNTEAFF
. TRBJ2-2 . 15 TRBV6-5 TGTGCCAGCAGTTATTCTCAGGGCCCCACCGGGGAGCTGTTTTTT CASSYSQGPTGELFF
. TRBJ1-1 . 11 TRBV29-1 TGCAGCGTCGGGGCGTACACTGAAGCTTTCTTT CSVGAYTEAFF
. TRBJ2-7 . 12 TRBV20-1 TGCAGTGCCACCGACGTTACCTACGAGCAGTACTTC CSATDVTYEQYF
many TRBJ1-1 TRBD1 15 TRBV12-3/TRBV12-4 TGTGCCAGCAGGGACCCGGGCAGGGGGCTTGATGAAGCTTTCTTT CASRDPGRGLDEAFF
many TRBJ2-3 TRBD2 14 TRBV29-1 TGCAGCCATCTAGGTAGCGGGGGCACAGATACGCAGTATTTT CSHLGSGGTDTQYF
few TRBJ1-5 . 18 TRBV4-1 TGCGCCAGCAGCCAAGAACCCCCACCCAGTTCCCCAAGTCAGCCCCAGCATTTT CASSQEPPPSSPSQPQHF
. TRBJ2-7 . 13 TRBV27 TGTGCCAGCAGTTTAATAGGGTCCTACGAGCAGTACTTC CASSLIGSYEQYF
few TRBJ1-5 . 12 TRBV12-3/TRBV12-4 TGTGCCAGCAGTCAGGGTTATCAGCCCCAGCATTTT CASSQGYQPQHF
once TRBJ2-1 TRBD2 15 TRBV2 TGTGCCAGCAGTGAACTAGCGGGGGGCCTTTATGGGCAGTTCTTC CASSELAGGLYGQFF
few TRBJ2-7 TRBD1 16 TRBV4-3 TGCGCCAGCAGCCAAGTTTGGGGACAGGGTTCTTACGAGCAGTACTTC CASSQVWGQGSYEQYF
. TRBJ2-2 TRBD1 14 TRBV2 TGTGCCAGCGATGTGGACAGGGGGGCCGGGGAGCTGTTTTTT CASDVDRGAGELFF
few TRBJ2-5 . 14 TRBV7-2 TGTGCCATCGACCAGAGGCTTGGCCAAGAGACCCAGTACTTC CAIDQRLGQETQYF
. TRBJ1-2 TRBD1 15 TRBV27 TGTGCCAGCAGTCCCGGGACAGCCCCATTCTATGGCTACACCTTC CASSPGTAPFYGYTF
many TRBJ2-1 . 14 TRBV29-1 TGCAGCGTTGAATCGCGGGGGCGCGACAATGAGCAGTTCTTC CSVESRGRDNEQFF
. TRBJ2-1 . 15 TRBV15 TGTGCCACCAGCAGAGATATTTCCCGGTACAATGAGCAGTTCTTC CATSRDISRYNEQFF
. TRBJ2-7 TRBD2 15 TRBV6-2/TRBV6-3 TGTGCCAGCAGGCTCTGGTCTAGCGGGAGACACGAGCAGTACTTC CASRLWSSGRHEQYF
few TRBJ1-4 . 15 TRBV27 TGTGCCAGCAGTTGGGCGGCCTCAACTAATGAAAAACTGTTTTTT CASSWAASTNEKLFF
few TRBJ1-2 . 13 TRBV6-6 TGTGCCAGCAGTTACGGGACTAGGGACGGGTACACCTTC CASSYGTRDGYTF
. TRBJ2-7 TRBD2 15 TRBV20-1 TGCAGTGCTAGGGGACTAGCGGGGAACTCCTACGAGCAGTACTTC CSARGLAGNSYEQYF
few TRBJ1-2 . 11 TRBV12-3/TRBV12-4 TGTGCCAGCAAGGGCTCGCGCGGCTACACCTTC CASKGSRGYTF
few TRBJ2-7 TRBD1 13 TRBV9 TGTGCCAGCAGCGCCTCGACAGGGAACGAGCAGTACTTC CASSASTGNEQYF
. TRBJ1-1 . 15 TRBV5-1 TGCGCCAGCAGCTTGGCCCAAGGGGGGAACACTGAAGCTTTCTTT CASSLAQGGNTEAFF
. TRBJ2-7 . 13 TRBV6-6 TGTGCCAGCAGTTACGGGCTATACTACGAGCAGTACTTC CASSYGLYYEQYF
. TRBJ1-5 . 16 TRBV28 TGTGCCAGCAGTACGTCCGGGACATATAGCAATCAGCCCCAGCATTTT CASSTSGTYSNQPQHF
. TRBJ1-2 . 14 TRBV2 TGTGCCAGCAGTGAAAGGAGGGTTTGGTATGGCTACACCTTC CASSERRVWYGYTF
. TRBJ2-3 . 12 TRBV30 TGTGCCTGGAGTGTCACGCAGATTGAGCAGTATTTT CAWSVTQIEQYF
. TRBJ1-2 . 16 TRBV16 TGTGCCAGCAGCCAATGGGTAACACAGGGTAGCTATGGCTACACCTTC CASSQWVTQGSYGYTF
. TRBJ1-5 TRBD1 17 TRBV20-1 TGCAGTGCTAGAGATTTCAGGGGGGAAAGCGGCAATCAGCCCCAGCATTTT CSARDFRGESGNQPQHF
few TRBJ2-2 TRBD1 16 TRBV29-1 TGCAGCGTACCGGGACAGGGTCAGGGGATGACCGGGGAGCTGTTTTTT CSVPGQGQGMTGELFF
many TRBJ1-1 . 13 TRBV25-1 TGTGCCAGCAGGCAGGGCGGCAACACTGAAGCTTTCTTT CASRQGGNTEAFF
. TRBJ2-5 TRBD1 16 TRBV20-1 TGCAGTAACCACAGACAGGGGACGGGGGATTTGGAGACCCAGTACTTC CSNHRQGTGDLETQYF
few TRBJ2-7 TRBD1 15 TRBV7-6 TGTGCCAGCAGCTTAGACCGGGACAGGGACTACGAGCAGTACTTC CASSLDRDRDYEQYF
few TRBJ1-6 . 13 TRBV7-8 TGTGCCAGCAGCTTACAGGGGCAGTCACCCCTCCACTTT CASSLQGQSPLHF
. TRBJ2-1 . 15 TRBV7-9 TGTGCCAGCACACGGTCAGTTGTGACTTTCAATGAGCAGTTCTTC CASTRSVVTFNEQFF
. TRBJ2-1 . 13 TRBV28 TGTGCCAGCCTACGGGACTCTTACAATGAGCAGTTCTTC CASLRDSYNEQFF
few TRBJ1-1 . 15 TRBV14 TGTGCCAGCAGCGCTCTGGGAGCGGGGAACACTGAAGCTTTCTTT CASSALGAGNTEAFF
. TRBJ2-2 . 17 TRBV20-1 TGCAGTGCTAGAGATTCGGACAGTATGGACTCGACCGGGGAGCTGTTTTTT CSARDSDSMDSTGELFF
. TRBJ1-4 . 12 TRBV28 TGTGCGACGGGGTCGTTATGGGATAAACTGTTTTTT CATGSLWDKLFF
few TRBJ2-1 TRBD1 12 TRBV30 TGTGCCTGGGGCACAGGGGGTCATGAGCAGTTCTTC CAWGTGGHEQFF
. TRBJ1-2 . 17 TRBV7-9 TGTGCCAGCAGCTCGGAGACAGGCCCGACTACAAACTATGGCTACACCTTC CASSSETGPTTNYGYTF
. TRBJ1-2 . 16 TRBV12-3/TRBV12-4 TGTGCCAGCAGTTTTAGGTACGGGGCAGGGGACCATGGCTACACCTTC CASSFRYGAGDHGYTF
few TRBJ2-7 TRBD2 15 TRBV12-3/TRBV12-4 TGTGCCAGCAGCTTAGCGGGGGCCTCCTCCTACGAGCAGTACTTC CASSLAGASSYEQYF
few TRBJ2-7 . 13 TRBV5-8 TGTGCCCCAAGGACCGGGAGTGAATACGAGCAGTACTTC CAPRTGSEYEQYF
few TRBJ1-5 . 13 TRBV19 TGTGCCAGTAGTATGGCAGGGGATCAGCCCCAGCATTTT CASSMAGDQPQHF
few TRBJ2-3 . 15 TRBV28 TGTGCCAGCAGCAACCCGGGAACTAGCACAGATACGCAGTATTTT CASSNPGTSTDTQYF
. TRBJ2-1 TRBD1 16 TRBV7-9 TGTGCCAGCAGCTCCCCGGGACAGGGGGGATATCATGAGCAGTTCTTC CASSSPGQGGYHEQFF
. TRBJ2-1 . 15 TRBV5-1 TGCGCCAGCAGCTCTGAAGGGACTCTTCTCAATGAGCAGTTCTTC CASSSEGTLLNEQFF
. TRBJ1-2 . 13 TRBV10-2 TGCGCCAGCAGTCAAGACAGGAACTGGCGCTACACCTTC CASSQDRNWRYTF
. TRBJ2-5 TRBD2 15 TRBV2 TGTGCCAGCAGTGTTTCTAGCGGGACCCAAGAGACCCAGTACTTC CASSVSSGTQETQYF
few TRBJ2-3 . 17 TRBV25-1 TGTGCCAGCAACCCCCACAGGGGCAGGGAGGGGACAGATACGCAGTATTTT CASNPHRGREGTDTQYF
few TRBJ2-4 . 17 TRBV12-3/TRBV12-4 TGTGCCAGCAGTTCGACACCGGGACCGAAAGCCAAAAACATTCAGTACTTC CASSSTPGPKAKNIQYF